The 23 T cell receptor beta chains below all came from one sample that was sequenced in a study of cytomegalovirus exposure and HLA in healthy donors. Clones were read by immunoSEQ multiplex PCR, and TCRdb kept only the in-frame ones, dropping some. The repertoire consists of roughly 56,000 clones, with 75% to 95% occurring once and the leading ten covering roughly 2.3%. The material sequenced was PBMCs. The receptors derive from a woman in her twenties or thirties in good health and CMV-seronegative.

This rearrangement joins TRBV9 to TRBJ1-2, with TRBD1 matching over 9 bases. The CDR3 is 14 amino acids. Germline V gene lookup returns CDR1 SGDLS and CDR2 YYNGEE. V was clipped by 6 bases and J by 9 bases; unmatched bases: 12. The CDR3 DNA reads as TGTGCCAGCATCCTTGTCCCGGGACAGGGTAGCTACACCTTC. Its protein product is CASILVPGQGSYTF.

J is TRBJ1-2 and V is TRBV6-5; no reliable D call. V was shortened by 0 bases and J by 6 bases, with 8 bases between the two germline ends. This CDR3 contains 13 residues. The germline V gene has CDR1 MNHEY and CDR2 SVGAGI. The CDR3, as DNA: TGTGCCAGCAGTTACTCGCACGCGGATGGCTACACCTTC. Protein: CASSYSHADGYTF.

This rearrangement joins TRBV7-9 to TRBJ2-5; possibly TRBD2 for D (5 bases). Trimming left V 3 bases short and J 4 bases short, with 9 bases between. Germline V gives CDR1 SEHNR, CDR2 FQNEAQ (reference sequence). This CDR3 spans 13 amino acids. The CDR3 region has the DNA TGTGCCAGCAGCTTTTCTCGGGGAGAGACCCAGTACTTC. Protein sequence: CASSFSRGETQYF.

This chain links TRBV28 with TRBJ1-3; D remains unclear. This CDR3 comprises 14 residues. Trimming removed 8 bases from V and 6 bases from J, with 17 bases in between. Germline CDR1 and CDR2: MDHEN and SYDVKM. This CDR3 reads CASRSSGLKNTIYF. DNA of the CDR3: TGTGCCAGCCGTTCCTCCGGACTAAAAAACACCATATATTTT.

This chain uses TRBV2 with TRBJ1-5, with D unresolved. CDR3 length equals 13 residues. In germline, CDR1 is SNHLY, CDR2 FYNNEI. The V and J ends lost 4 bases and 6 bases respectively, with 10 bases between them. CDR3 sequence: CASSVPGSQPQHF. CDR3 bases: TGTGCCAGCAGTGTCCCGGGTAGTCAGCCCCAGCATTTT.

The J gene is TRBJ2-7, the V gene TRBV6-1; weak D call: TRBD2 (6 bases). This CDR3 region has 15 residues. Germline V gene lookup returns CDR1 MNHNS and CDR2 SASEGT. Trimming removed 2 bases from V and 7 bases from J, with 18 bases in between. The CDR3 here is CASSELYTGELEQYF. In DNA, the CDR3 is TGTGCCAGCAGTGAACTCTACACGGGAGAGTTAGAGCAGTACTTC.

The CDR3 protein is CASSGQLNYGYTF. The CDR3 DNA is TGTGCCAGCAGTGGACAGTTAAACTATGGCTACACCTTC. This chain connects TRBV6-5 to TRBJ1-2, with D possibly matching TRBD1 (6 bases). V lost 5 bases and J 2 bases, leaving 9 bases between the germline ends. This CDR3 region has 13 residues. Germline CDR1 and CDR2: MNHEY and SVGAGI.

The V call is TRBV9, the J call TRBJ1-5; TRBD1 aligns across 7 bases. CDR3 size: 14 residues. V shed 3 bases and J 7 bases; nucleotides not matched to a gene: 7. CDR1 and CDR2 from the germline V gene are SGDLS and YYNGEE. As DNA, the CDR3 is TGTGCCAGCAGCGCCGGGACAGAGGAACAGCCCCAGCATTTT. Amino acids: CASSAGTEEQPQHF.

About this clone itself: The sample holds other DNA sequences that translate to the same CDR3. This chain connects TRBV2 to TRBJ1-1; maybe TRBD1 (5 bases). Germline V gene data show CDR1 as SNHLY and CDR2 as FYNNEI. The CDR3 contains 14 residues. The ends were cut back, 1 base at V and 5 bases at J, with 11 bases in the middle. For the CDR3, the DNA is TGTGCCAGCAGTGAAGGGGGGGGAGGGACTGAAGCTTTCTTT. Translated: CASSEGGGGTEAFF.

The chain uses TRBV19 and TRBJ1-3, with no clear D. The CDR3 covers 15 residues. Germline CDR1 reads LNHDA; CDR2 reads SQIVND (reference sequence). V lost 5 bases and J 1 base, leaving 12 bases between the germline ends. In DNA, the CDR3 is TGTGCCAGTAGTCCCCCCCGGGATTCTGGAAACACCATATATTTT. It codes for CASSPPRDSGNTIYF.

The chain is built from TRBV5-1 and TRBJ2-7; 8 nucleotides match TRBD1. There are 17 residues in the CDR3. V lost 4 bases and J lost 2; bases outside the gene matches: 14. CDR1 SGHRS and CDR2 YFSETQ come from the germline V gene. The CDR3 loop reads CASSPLGQGEITYEQYF. The CDR3 region has the DNA TGCGCCAGCAGCCCACTTGGACAGGGAGAAATCACCTACGAGCAGTACTTC.

The V gene is TRBV5-8, the J gene TRBJ1-3, with D possibly being TRBD1 (6 bases). Trimming pared 4 bases from V and 8 bases from J, leaving 25 bases between. Germline CDR1 and CDR2: SGHTS and YDEGEE. The CDR3 extends over 17 amino acids. The CDR3 coding sequence is TGTGCCAGCAGCAAGCCGGGGGGGCTGTTTCGGCAGGACACCATATATTTT. It translates to CASSKPGGLFRQDTIYF.

V is TRBV30 and J is TRBJ1-5, with D uncertain. CDR3 length equals 13 residues. With 2 bases removed from V and 3 bases from J, the gap between germline ends came to 8 bases. CDR1 is GTSNPN, CDR2 SVGIG, per germline (reference sequence). The CDR3: CAWSSGSNQPQHF. The DNA of the CDR3 is TGTGCCTGGAGTAGCGGATCCAATCAGCCCCAGCATTTT.

CDR3: CASSLGGVNTGELFF. The CDR3 DNA reads as TGTGCCAGCAGCTTAGGGGGGGTGAACACCGGGGAGCTGTTTTTT. The chain recombines TRBV7-6 with TRBJ2-2; a possible D gene is TRBD2 (6 bases). Germline lookup yields CDR1 SGHVS and CDR2 FNYEAQ. The V gene lost 1 base and the J gene lost 1 base, with 7 bases spanning the gap. The CDR3 loop spans 15 amino acids.

V gene TRBV19 combines with J gene TRBJ2-3; TRBD1 might be the D (7 bases). The CDR3 is 16 amino acids. CDR1 and CDR2 (germline): LNHDA, SQIVND (reference sequence). V was cut by 1 base and J by 0 bases, with 11 bases left in between. The DNA for the CDR3 is TGTGCCAGTAGTATAGGCGCAGGGGGGAGCACAGATACGCAGTATTTT. It is translated as CASSIGAGGSTDTQYF. The variable domain in full, with the rest retrieved from reference TRBV19 and TRBJ2-3, is DGGITQSPKYLFRKEGQNVTLSCEQNLNHDAMYWYRQDPGQGLRLIYYSQIVNDFQKGDIAEGYSVSREKKESFPLTVTSAQKNPTAFYLCASSIGAGGSTDTQYFGPGTRLTVL.

Points on this clone: One end of the junction does not line up with germline, which may come from a read error. The V gene is TRBV11-2, the J gene TRBJ2-3; 8 nucleotides line up with TRBD2. The germline V gene has CDR1 SGHAT and CDR2 FQNNGV. The CDR3 runs 13 residues. The DNA for the CDR3 is TGTGCCAGCAGCTTAGATCGGGGGGGAACTTGGTTCTTT. Protein product: CASSLDRGGTWFF.

The chain combines TRBV25-1 with TRBJ2-2; TRBD2 aligns across 9 bases. After removal of 7 bases from V and 1 base from J, the junction contained 1 base not matched to a gene. Germline CDR1 is MGHDK and CDR2 is SYGVNS. The CDR3 is 14 amino acids. The CDR3 here is CASKAGGNTGELFF. For the CDR3, the DNA is TGTGCCAGCAAAGCGGGAGGGAACACCGGGGAGCTGTTTTTT.

The chain joins TRBV11-2 to TRBJ1-1; TRBD1 is a possible D gene (6 bases). The V gene lost 2 bases and the J gene lost 5 bases, with 12 bases spanning the gap. This CDR3 spans 14 amino acids. In germline, CDR1 is SGHAT, CDR2 FQNNGV. CDR3 residues: CASSLQGTETEAFF. CDR3 bases: TGTGCCAGCAGCTTACAGGGGACGGAGACTGAAGCTTTCTTT. Complete variable domain (other parts from reference TRBV11-2 and TRBJ1-1): EAGVAQSPRYKIIEKRQSVAFWCNPISGHATLYWYQQILGQGPKLLIQFQNNGVVDDSQLPKDRFSAERLKGVDSTLKIQPAKLEDSAVYLCASSLQGTETEAFFGQGTRLTVV.

This chain links TRBV7-3 with TRBJ2-3; no firm D call. The CDR3 is made up of 15 amino acids. Trimming stripped 1 base from V and 1 base from J, with 9 bases between. The germline CDR1 and CDR2 sequences are SGHTA and FQGTGA. CDR3 sequence (DNA): TGTGCCAGCAGCTTAAGTGGGCAGGGCACAGATACGCAGTATTTT. Translating it yields CASSLSGQGTDTQYF.

CDR3 in DNA: TGTGCCAGCAGCCAAGGCCCGGGAGCGCACACAGATACGCAGTATTTT. This gives the protein CASSQGPGAHTDTQYF. V and J are TRBV5-4 and TRBJ2-3, with D tentatively TRBD2 (6 bases). The CDR3 totals 16 residues. Per the germline V gene, CDR1 is SGHNT and CDR2 is YYREEE (reference sequence). V was cut by 4 bases and J by 2 bases, with 17 bases left in between.

The chain employs TRBV5-3 and TRBJ2-1, with D unclear. TRBV5-3 is placed among ORFs of uncertain function. The length of the CDR3 is 16 residues. Trimming stripped 0 bases from V and 4 bases from J, with 14 bases between. In DNA, the CDR3 is TGTGCCAGAAGCTTGGCCTGGCTTTTGTGGTACAATGAGCAGTTCTTC. It is translated as CARSLAWLLWYNEQFF.

The V and J genes are TRBV7-8 and TRBJ2-3; 11 nucleotides line up with TRBD2. V shed 5 bases, J shed 6 bases, and the junction held 13 bases outside the gene matches. In germline, CDR1 is SGHVS, CDR2 FQNEAQ. The CDR3 consists of 17 residues. CDR3 bases: TGTGCCAGCAGCCCCCTCACTAGCGGGAGCTGGGAGGATACGCAGTATTTT. The encoded protein is CASSPLTSGSWEDTQYF.

This chain links TRBV6-5 with TRBJ2-5, with D tentatively TRBD1 (6 bases). This CDR3 contains 14 residues. V lost 6 bases and J lost 1, with 12 bases in between. Per germline, CDR1 MNHEY and CDR2 SVGAGI. CDR3 region: CASSLGTRQETQYF. Written as DNA, the CDR3 is TGTGCCAGCAGCCTCGGGACACGCCAAGAGACCCAGTACTTC.